Following are 17 T cell receptor beta chains from one sample sequenced in a study of cytomegalovirus exposure and HLA in healthy donors. Primers included in the PCR were 60 Vbeta and 13 Jbeta primers. Here immunoSEQ multiplex PCR was the method, and the copy in TCRdb shows in-frame clones only, minus some. The sample has roughly 120,000 clones; about 86% are singletons. Sequenced sample: PBMCs. These receptors were obtained from a woman in her 40s in good health and CMV-seronegative.

The V call is TRBV6-1, the J call TRBJ1-1; D remains unclear. The CDR3 consists of 14 residues. Germline lookup yields CDR1 MNHNS and CDR2 SASEGT. Trimming stripped 7 bases from V and 0 bases from J, with 12 bases between. CDR3 DNA sequence: TGTGCCAGCACCATGGGGAGCGTGAACACTGAAGCTTTCTTT. Translated: CASTMGSVNTEAFF.

This rearrangement joins TRBV5-4 to TRBJ1-2; maybe TRBD1 (5 bases). V lost 2 bases, J lost 4 bases, and 12 bases lay in between. The germline CDR1 and CDR2 sequences are SGHNT and YYREEE (reference sequence). The length of the CDR3 is 14 residues. CDR3 nucleotides: TGTGCCAGCAGCTTTCGCGGGGGTGGCTATGGCTACACCTTC. Protein: CASSFRGGGYGYTF.

This clone has a handful of counts. The gene calls are TRBV2 and TRBJ1-2; D uncertain. This CDR3 spans 13 amino acids. V gave up 3 bases and J gave up 0 bases, with 5 bases separating them. Germline CDR1 and CDR2: SNHLY and FYNNEI. In DNA, the CDR3 is TGTGCCAGCAGTGACCAGTCTAACTATGGCTACACCTTC. It is translated as CASSDQSNYGYTF.

CDR3 protein: CATNPGQVAGGGMNTEAFF. In DNA, the CDR3 is TGTGCCACCAATCCGGGACAGGTGGCGGGGGGGGGTATGAACACTGAAGCTTTCTTT. The V gene is TRBV7-9, the J gene TRBJ1-1; TRBD1 agrees at 8 bases. Looked up from germline, CDR1 is SEHNR and CDR2 is FQNEAQ (reference sequence). This CDR3 has 19 amino acids. V lost 10 bases and J lost 0; bases outside the gene matches: 22.

This sequence joins TRBV2 and TRBJ2-6; 13 bases map to TRBD2. The CDR3 length is 16 residues. Germline trimming cut 10 bases from V and 0 bases from J; bases unmatched to any gene: 3. Germline lookup yields CDR1 SNHLY and CDR2 FYNNEI. CDR3 in DNA: TGTGCCACCGGACTAGCGGGAGTCTCTGGGGCCAACGTCCTGACTTTC. Translation gives CATGLAGVSGANVLTF. Variable domain in full (rest from reference TRBV2 and TRBJ2-6): EPEVTQTPSHQVTQMGQEVILRCVPISNHLYFYWYRQILGQKVEFLVSFYNNEISEKSEIFDDQFSVERPDGSNFTLKIRSTKLEDSAMYFCATGLAGVSGANVLTFGAGSRLTVL.

V gene TRBV18 combines with J gene TRBJ2-2; D unresolved. The germline CDR1 and CDR2 sequences are KGHSH and LQKENI. The CDR3 contains 11 residues. V shed 6 bases and J shed 7 bases, with 6 bases lying between them. CDR3 loop: CASSSGGELFF. The DNA of the CDR3 is TGTGCCAGCTCGTCGGGCGGGGAGCTGTTTTTT. Full variable domain (rest looked up from reference TRBV18 and TRBJ2-2): NAGVMQNPRHLVRRRGQEARLRCSPMKGHSHVYWYRQLPEEGLKFMVYLQKENIIDESGMPKERFSAEFPKEGPSILRIQQVVRGDSAAYFCASSSGGELFFGEGSRLTVL.

This clone came up once. This chain uses TRBV28 with TRBJ1-2; TRBD1 agrees at 10 bases. Germline CDR1 reads MDHEN; CDR2 reads SYDVKM. Trimming cost V 5 bases and J 7 bases; bases outside gene matches: 7. This CDR3 is built from 14 residues. In DNA form, the CDR3 reads TGTGCCAGCAGTCTTGACAGGGGGCAGGGTGGCTACACCTTC. As protein: CASSLDRGQGGYTF.

Of note for this clone: The junction and the germline gene differ at one end; a read error may be behind it. Other DNA sequences in the same sample also yield this CDR3. The chain has TRBV13 and TRBJ1-1, with TRBD1 as a possible D gene (6 bases). Germline V CDR1 and CDR2: PRHDT, FYEKMQ (reference sequence). The CDR3 has 15 amino acids. This chain's CDR3 is CASSSTGIMNTEAFF. CDR3 sequence (DNA): TGCGCCAGCAGCTCCACAGGGATCATGAACACTGAAGCTTTCTTT.

The rearrangement links TRBV9 to TRBJ2-7; 8 bases fit TRBD1. This CDR3 comprises 15 residues. V dropped 4 bases and J dropped 6; count of bases not matched to a gene: 12. Germline V CDR1 and CDR2: SGDLS, YYNGEE. The CDR3 bases are TGTGCCAGCAGCCCCAATCCGACAGGGGAGGCCGAGCAGTACTTC. Translation: CASSPNPTGEAEQYF. The full variable domain, its missing parts supplied by reference TRBV9 and TRBJ2-7, is DSGVTQTPKHLITATGQRVTLRCSPRSGDLSVYWYQQSLDQGLQFLIQYYNGEERAKGNILERFSAQQFPDLHSELNLSSLELGDSALYFCASSPNPTGEAEQYFGPGTRLTVT.

The V gene is TRBV7-9, the J gene TRBJ2-3; TRBD2 might be the D (7 bases). Germline loops: CDR1 SEHNR, CDR2 FQNEAQ (reference sequence). The CDR3 is made up of 16 amino acids. Trimming took off 1 base at V and 6 bases at J, with 17 bases between the two ends. CDR3 protein: CASSLDKGGRRDTQYF. CDR3 DNA sequence: TGTGCCAGCAGCTTAGATAAGGGGGGGCGCCGGGATACGCAGTATTTT.

The V and J genes are TRBV6-1 and TRBJ2-3; 7 positions match TRBD1. Germline CDR1 MNHNS, CDR2 SASEGT. There are 13 residues in the CDR3. V was pared by 6 bases and J by 4 bases, with 4 bases of the junction left unmatched. The CDR3 bases are TGTGCCAGCAGAAGACAGGGTCCAGATACGCAGTATTTT. Amino acid sequence: CASRRQGPDTQYF.

The V and J genes are TRBV11-2 and TRBJ2-7, with TRBD1 identical over 7 bases. This CDR3 region has 14 residues. Germline V gene data show CDR1 as SGHAT and CDR2 as FQNNGV. The V segment lost 5 bases and the J segment 2 bases; nucleotides outside the gene matches: 6. The CDR3 reads CASSPRQGAYEQYF. The CDR3, as DNA: TGTGCCAGCAGCCCCCGACAGGGTGCCTACGAGCAGTACTTC.

V and J are TRBV7-4 and TRBJ1-2; no firm D call. The CDR3 covers 11 residues. Germline CDR1 reads SGHVT; CDR2 reads SQSDAQ. V shed 5 bases and J shed 5 bases, with 6 bases lying between them. This chain's CDR3 is CASSHRYGYTF. CDR3 in DNA: TGTGCCAGCAGCCACAGATATGGCTACACCTTC.

The V gene is TRBV29-1, the J gene TRBJ2-1; possible D gene TRBD1, 7 bases. This CDR3 contains 14 residues. The germline V gene encodes CDR1 SQVTM and CDR2 ANQGSEA. The V end lost 2 bases, the J end lost 4 bases, and 12 bases lay between the germline ends. The CDR3 sequence: CSVEQGGVYNEQFF. As DNA, the CDR3 is TGCAGCGTTGAACAGGGGGGCGTTTACAATGAGCAGTTCTTC.

The chain recombines TRBV4-3 with TRBJ2-1; TRBD2 agrees at 14 bases. The V gene end was trimmed by 4 bases and the J gene end by 7 bases; junction bases not matched to a gene: 3. The CDR3 extends over 15 amino acids. Germline CDR1 reads LGHNA; CDR2 reads YSLEER. The CDR3 here is CASSRGLAGGNEQFF. The CDR3 bases are TGCGCCAGCAGCCGAGGACTAGCGGGAGGAAATGAGCAGTTCTTC.

A word on this clone: The sample has other DNA sequences that encode this CDR3 too. J is TRBJ1-6 and V is TRBV7-9; 10 bases line up with TRBD1. From germline, CDR1 is SEHNR and CDR2 FQNEAQ (reference sequence). V lost 4 bases, J lost 7 bases, and 7 bases stayed unmatched. The CDR3 has 16 residues. CDR3 region: CASSSGQGFYNSPLHF. CDR3 DNA sequence: TGTGCCAGCAGCTCGGGACAGGGGTTTTACAATTCACCCCTCCACTTT.

The rearrangement links TRBV19 to TRBJ1-1; TRBD1 agrees at 8 bases. The CDR3 sequence is 14 residues long. The V and J ends lost 2 bases and 8 bases, in that order; junction bases with no gene match: 7. Germline V CDR1 and CDR2: LNHDA, SQIVND (reference sequence). The DNA for the CDR3 is TGTGCCAGTAGTATAAGGGGACAGGTAAGGGAAGCTTTCTTT. Translating it yields CASSIRGQVREAFF.